This TCR beta chain was recovered during a study of identical twins. TCRdb redid the calling of the 5' RACE reads with MiXCR, one entry per CDR3 protein. The table has about 250,000 distinct CDR3 sequences, about 8.9% seen once; the top ten hold about 3%. Between the trimmed V and J ends, which lost 1 base and 2 bases, there was a span of 8 bases. The CDR3 covers 14 residues. Germline V gene data show CDR1 as SGHTA and CDR2 as FQGNSA. Comments on this clonotype: What it binds is not known.

General study findings and limits: Twins shared out-of-frame alpha sequences with excess low generation probability. The abundant beta clonotypes from cord blood had fewer insertions, and memory repertoires had none of this.

The same specimen was also included in a second study, on yellow fever vaccine responses in identical twins. Per that paper: The T cell response to vaccination in identical twins was reportedly partly convergent and partly personalized.

Sequencing was carried out using CD8+ T cells sorted from blood. The chain couples TRBV7-2 to TRBJ2-5; either TRBD1 or TRBD2 may fit D (5 bases each). This clonotype was sampled from a woman under 30 in good health. The CDR3 DNA is TGTGCCAGCAGCTTAGAAGAGGGGCAAGAGACCCAGTACTTC. It codes for CASSLEEGQETQYF. Full variable domain (missing parts from reference TRBV7-2 and TRBJ2-5): GAGVSQSPSNKVTEKGKDVELRCDPISGHTALYWYRQSLGQGLEFLIYFQGNSAPDKSGLPSDRFSAERTGGSVSTLTIQRTQQEDSAVYLCASSLEEGQETQYFGPGTRLLVL.